Given below is one T cell receptor (beta chain) in context. Its target is unknown. These data are taken from a study of cytomegalovirus exposure and HLA in healthy donors. Study at large: The approximately 120 validation repertoires used the same platform as the 650 to 750 first-cohort repertoires, a later analysis reported.

Method: immunoSEQ multiplex PCR; TCRdb's copy keeps in-frame clones and lacks some. The profile shows 110,000 to 150,000 clones, roughly 90% of them singletons. The study's findings and limits: Cytomegalovirus status, reportedly, was diagnosed with high specificity and sensitivity by the classifier. Associated with cytomegalovirus, according to the listing, were approximately 160 TCR beta chains.

Trimming cost V 3 bases and J 4 bases, with 15 bases left between them. The CDR3 is 15 amino acids. The germline V gene encodes CDR1 SGHAT and CDR2 FQNNGV. Sequencing used PBMCs. V gene TRBV11-2 combines with J gene TRBJ1-1; D possibly corresponds to TRBD1 (5 bases). The sequence was collected from a man between 18 and 35 years old in good health and CMV-seronegative. CDR3 protein: CASSLYRQPTTEAFF. The DNA for the CDR3 is TGTGCCAGCAGCTTGTACCGACAGCCGACCACTGAAGCTTTCTTT.